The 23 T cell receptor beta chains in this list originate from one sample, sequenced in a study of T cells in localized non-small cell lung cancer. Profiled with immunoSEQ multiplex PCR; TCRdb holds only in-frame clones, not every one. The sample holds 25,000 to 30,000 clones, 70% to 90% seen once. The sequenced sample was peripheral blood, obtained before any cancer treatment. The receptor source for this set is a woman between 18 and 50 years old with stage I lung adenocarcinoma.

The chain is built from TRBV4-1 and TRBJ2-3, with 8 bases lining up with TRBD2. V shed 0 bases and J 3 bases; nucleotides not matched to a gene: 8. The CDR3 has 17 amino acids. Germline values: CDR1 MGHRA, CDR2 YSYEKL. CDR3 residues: CASSQDNLAGSTDTQYF. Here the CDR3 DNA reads TGCGCCAGCAGCCAAGATAACCTAGCGGGTTCAACAGATACGCAGTATTTT.

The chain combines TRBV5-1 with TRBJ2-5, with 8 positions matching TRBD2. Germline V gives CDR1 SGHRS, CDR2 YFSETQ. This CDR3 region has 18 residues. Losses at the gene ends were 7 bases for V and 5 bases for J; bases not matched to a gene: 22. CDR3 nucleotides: TGCGCCAGCTCCCACGGGGCTAGGGCGGGAGGTCGGGTTGAGACCCAGTACTTC. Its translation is CASSHGARAGGRVETQYF.

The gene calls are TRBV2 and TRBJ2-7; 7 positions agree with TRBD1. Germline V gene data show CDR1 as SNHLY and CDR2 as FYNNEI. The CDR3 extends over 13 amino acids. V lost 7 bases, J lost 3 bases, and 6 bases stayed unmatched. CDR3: CASNQGENYEQYF. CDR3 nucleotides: TGTGCCAGCAACCAGGGGGAAAACTACGAGCAGTACTTC.

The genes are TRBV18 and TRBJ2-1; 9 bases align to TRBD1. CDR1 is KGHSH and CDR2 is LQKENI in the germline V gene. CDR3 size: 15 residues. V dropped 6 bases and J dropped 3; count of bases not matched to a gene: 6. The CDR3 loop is CASSPRDRDYNEQFF. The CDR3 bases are TGTGCCAGCTCCCCCCGGGACAGGGACTACAATGAGCAGTTCTTC.

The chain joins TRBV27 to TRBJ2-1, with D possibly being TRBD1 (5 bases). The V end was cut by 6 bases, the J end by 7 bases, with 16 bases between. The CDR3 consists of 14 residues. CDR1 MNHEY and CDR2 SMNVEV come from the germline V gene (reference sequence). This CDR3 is CASSTGWGWNEQFF. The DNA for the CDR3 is TGTGCCAGCAGCACCGGTTGGGGCTGGAATGAGCAGTTCTTC.

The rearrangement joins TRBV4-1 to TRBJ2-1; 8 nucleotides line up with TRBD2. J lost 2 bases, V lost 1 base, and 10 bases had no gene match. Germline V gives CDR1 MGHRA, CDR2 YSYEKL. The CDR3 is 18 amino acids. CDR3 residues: CASSQGALTSGPYNEQFF. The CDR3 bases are TGCGCCAGCAGCCAAGGCGCCCTTACTAGCGGACCCTACAATGAGCAGTTCTTC.

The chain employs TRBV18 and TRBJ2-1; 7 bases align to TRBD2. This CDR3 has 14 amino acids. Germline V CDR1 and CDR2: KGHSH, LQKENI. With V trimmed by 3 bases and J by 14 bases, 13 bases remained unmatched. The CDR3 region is CASSPRDDEGREFF. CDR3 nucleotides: TGTGCCAGCTCACCTCGGGATGATGAGGGGAGGGAGTTCTTC.

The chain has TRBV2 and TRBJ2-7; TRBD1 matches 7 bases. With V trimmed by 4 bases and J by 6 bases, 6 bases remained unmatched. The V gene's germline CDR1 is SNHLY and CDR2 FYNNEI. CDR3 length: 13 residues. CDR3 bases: TGTGCCAGCAGTGGACAGGGAGTTCTCGAGCAGTACTTC. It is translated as CASSGQGVLEQYF.

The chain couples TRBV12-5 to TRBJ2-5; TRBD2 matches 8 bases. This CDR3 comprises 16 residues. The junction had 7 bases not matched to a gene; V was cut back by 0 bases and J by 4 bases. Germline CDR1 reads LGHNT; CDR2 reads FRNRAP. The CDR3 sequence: CASGLVLRLAGETQYF. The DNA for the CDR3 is TGTGCTAGTGGTTTGGTACTCCGGCTAGCGGGAGAGACCCAGTACTTC.

The CDR3 region is CASSTVGEKLFF. CDR3 in DNA: TGTGCCAGCAGCACAGTGGGTGAAAAACTGTTTTTT. This chain connects TRBV6-4 to TRBJ1-4; D is undetermined. CDR1 is MRHNA and CDR2 is SNTAGT in the germline V gene. The V end lost 6 bases, the J end lost 7 bases, and 9 bases lay between the germline ends. There are 12 residues in the CDR3.

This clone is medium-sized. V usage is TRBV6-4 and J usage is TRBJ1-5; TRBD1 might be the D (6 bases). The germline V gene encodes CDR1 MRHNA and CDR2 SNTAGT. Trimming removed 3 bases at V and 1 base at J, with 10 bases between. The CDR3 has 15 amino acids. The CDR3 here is CASSEWGGSNQPQHF. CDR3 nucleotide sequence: TGTGCCAGCAGTGAGTGGGGGGGCAGCAATCAGCCCCAGCATTTT.

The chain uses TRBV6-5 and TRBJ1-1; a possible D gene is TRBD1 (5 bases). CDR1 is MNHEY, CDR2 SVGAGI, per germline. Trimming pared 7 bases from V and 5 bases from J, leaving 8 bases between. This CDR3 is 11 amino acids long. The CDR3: CASTGGTEAFF. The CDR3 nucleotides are TGTGCCAGCACCGGGGGAACTGAAGCTTTCTTT.

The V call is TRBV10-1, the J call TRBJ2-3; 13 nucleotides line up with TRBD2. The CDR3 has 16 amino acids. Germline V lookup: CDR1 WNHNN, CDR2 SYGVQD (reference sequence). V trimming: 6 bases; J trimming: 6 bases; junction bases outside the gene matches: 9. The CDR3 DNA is TGCGCCAGCAGGGGACTAGCGGGAATCCCTTGGGATACGCAGTATTTT. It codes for CASRGLAGIPWDTQYF.

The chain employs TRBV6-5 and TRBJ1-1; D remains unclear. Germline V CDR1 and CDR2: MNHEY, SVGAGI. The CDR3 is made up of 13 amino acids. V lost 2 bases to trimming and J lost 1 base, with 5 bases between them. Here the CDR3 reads CASSYAKNTEAFF. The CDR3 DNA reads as TGTGCCAGCAGTTACGCGAAGAACACTGAAGCTTTCTTT.

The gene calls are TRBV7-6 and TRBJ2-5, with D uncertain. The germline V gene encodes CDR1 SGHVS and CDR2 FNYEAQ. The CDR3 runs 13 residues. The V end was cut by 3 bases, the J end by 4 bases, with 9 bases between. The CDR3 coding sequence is TGTGCCAGCAGCTTTTCTTACGGAGAGACCCAGTACTTC. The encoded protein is CASSFSYGETQYF.

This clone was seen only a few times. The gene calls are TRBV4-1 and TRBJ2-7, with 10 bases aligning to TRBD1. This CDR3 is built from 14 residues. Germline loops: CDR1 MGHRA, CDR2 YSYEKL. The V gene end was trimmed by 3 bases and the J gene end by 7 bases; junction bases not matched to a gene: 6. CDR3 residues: CASSQPGQGNEQYF. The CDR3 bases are TGCGCCAGCAGCCAGCCGGGACAGGGGAATGAGCAGTACTTC.

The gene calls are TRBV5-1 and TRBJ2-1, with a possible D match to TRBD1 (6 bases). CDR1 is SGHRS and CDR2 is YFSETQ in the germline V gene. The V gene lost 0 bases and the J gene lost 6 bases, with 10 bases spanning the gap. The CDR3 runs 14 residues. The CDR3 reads CASSLADRPNEQFF. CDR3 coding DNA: TGCGCCAGCAGCTTGGCCGACAGGCCCAATGAGCAGTTCTTC.

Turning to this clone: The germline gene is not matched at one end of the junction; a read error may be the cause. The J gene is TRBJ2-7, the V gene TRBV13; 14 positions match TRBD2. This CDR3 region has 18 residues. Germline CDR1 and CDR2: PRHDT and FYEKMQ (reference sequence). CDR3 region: CTSSSSGTSGSPFHEQYF. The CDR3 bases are TGTACCAGCAGCTCGTCCGGGACTAGCGGGAGTCCTTTTCACGAGCAGTACTTC.

The CDR3 reads CASSPPGWGNTEAFF. CDR3 nucleotides: TGTGCCAGCAGTCCCCCGGGTTGGGGAAACACTGAAGCTTTCTTT. The V gene is TRBV28, the J gene TRBJ1-1, with unresolved D. Germline V gives CDR1 MDHEN, CDR2 SYDVKM. The CDR3 runs 15 residues. Trimming shortened V by 5 bases and J by 2 bases, and 15 bases separated the two germline ends.

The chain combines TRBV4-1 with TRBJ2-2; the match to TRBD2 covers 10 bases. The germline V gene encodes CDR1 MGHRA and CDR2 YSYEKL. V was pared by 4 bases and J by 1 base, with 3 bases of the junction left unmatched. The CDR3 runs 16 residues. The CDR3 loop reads CASSPRTSGNTGELFF. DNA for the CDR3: TGCGCCAGCAGCCCAAGGACTAGCGGGAACACCGGGGAGCTGTTTTTT.

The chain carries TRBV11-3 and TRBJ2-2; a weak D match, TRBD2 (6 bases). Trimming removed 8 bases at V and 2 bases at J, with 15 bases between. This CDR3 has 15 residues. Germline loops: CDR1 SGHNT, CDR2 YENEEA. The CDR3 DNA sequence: TGTGCCAGCCGCGTTAGCGGTTTCAACACCGGGGAGCTGTTTTTT. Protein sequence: CASRVSGFNTGELFF.

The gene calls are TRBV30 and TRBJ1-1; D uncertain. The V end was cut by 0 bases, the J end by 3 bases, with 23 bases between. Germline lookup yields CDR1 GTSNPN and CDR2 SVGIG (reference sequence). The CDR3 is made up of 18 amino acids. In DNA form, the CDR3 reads TGTGCCTGGAGTGTATCTCAGCGGGCAGGAGTAGTGGACACTGAAGCTTTCTTT. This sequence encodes CAWSVSQRAGVVDTEAFF. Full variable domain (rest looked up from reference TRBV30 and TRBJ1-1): SQTIHQWPATLVQPVGSPLSLECTVEGTSNPNLYWYRQAAGRGLQLLFYSVGIGQISSEVPQNLSASRPQDRQFILSSKKLLLSDSGFYLCAWSVSQRAGVVDTEAFFGQGTRLTVV.

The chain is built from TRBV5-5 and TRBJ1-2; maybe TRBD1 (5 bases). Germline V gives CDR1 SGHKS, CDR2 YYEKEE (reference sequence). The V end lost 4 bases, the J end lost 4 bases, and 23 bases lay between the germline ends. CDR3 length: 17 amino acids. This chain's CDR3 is CASSAYFATDSTYGYTF. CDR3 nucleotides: TGTGCCAGCAGCGCCTACTTTGCAACTGACAGCACCTATGGCTACACCTTC.